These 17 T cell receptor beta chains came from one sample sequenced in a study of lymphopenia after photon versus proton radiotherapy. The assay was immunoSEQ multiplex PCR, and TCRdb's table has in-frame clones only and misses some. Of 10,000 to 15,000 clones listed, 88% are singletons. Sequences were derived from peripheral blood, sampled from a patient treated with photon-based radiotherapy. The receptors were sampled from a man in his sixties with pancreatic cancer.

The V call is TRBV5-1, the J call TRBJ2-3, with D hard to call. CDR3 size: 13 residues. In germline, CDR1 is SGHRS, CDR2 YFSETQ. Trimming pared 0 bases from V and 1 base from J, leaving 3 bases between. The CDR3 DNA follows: TGCGCCAGCAGCTTGGTTGGCACAGATACGCAGTATTTT. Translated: CASSLVGTDTQYF. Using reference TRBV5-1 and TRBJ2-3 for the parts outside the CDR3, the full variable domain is KAGVTQTPRYLIKTRGQQVTLSCSPISGHRSVSWYQQTPGQGLQFLFEYFSETQRNKGNFPGRFSGRQFSNSRSEMNVSTLELGDSALYLCASSLVGTDTQYFGPGTRLTVL.

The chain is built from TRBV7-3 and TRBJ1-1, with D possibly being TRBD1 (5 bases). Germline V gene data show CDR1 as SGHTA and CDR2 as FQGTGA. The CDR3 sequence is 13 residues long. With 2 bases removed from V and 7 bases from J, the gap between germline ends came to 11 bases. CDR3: CASSLGGAGEAFF. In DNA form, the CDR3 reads TGTGCCAGCAGCTTAGGGGGTGCAGGTGAAGCTTTCTTT.

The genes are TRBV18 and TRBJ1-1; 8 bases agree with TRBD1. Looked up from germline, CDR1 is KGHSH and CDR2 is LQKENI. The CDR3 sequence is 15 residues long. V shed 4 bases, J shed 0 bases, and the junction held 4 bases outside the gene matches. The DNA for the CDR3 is TGTGCCAGCTCACGGAGACAGGGGATGAACACTGAAGCTTTCTTT. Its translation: CASSRRQGMNTEAFF.

CDR3 protein: CASSSQAGGDEQFF. DNA for the CDR3: TGTGCCAGCAGCTCACAGGCTGGGGGGGATGAGCAGTTCTTC. The J gene is TRBJ2-1, the V gene TRBV5-6, with TRBD2 matching over 7 bases. CDR1 and CDR2 (germline): SGHDT, YYEEEE. J was trimmed by 8 bases and V by 3 bases; bases with no gene match: 8. This CDR3 spans 14 amino acids.

The chain's CDR3 is CASSLRGGWADTQYF. The CDR3 coding sequence is TGTGCCAGTAGTCTTCGGGGTGGCTGGGCAGATACGCAGTATTTT. This chain uses TRBV19 with TRBJ2-3, with D possibly being TRBD2 (5 bases). Germline lookup yields CDR1 LNHDA and CDR2 SQIVND (reference sequence). The V end was cut by 5 bases, the J end by 4 bases, with 16 bases between. The CDR3 runs to 15 residues.

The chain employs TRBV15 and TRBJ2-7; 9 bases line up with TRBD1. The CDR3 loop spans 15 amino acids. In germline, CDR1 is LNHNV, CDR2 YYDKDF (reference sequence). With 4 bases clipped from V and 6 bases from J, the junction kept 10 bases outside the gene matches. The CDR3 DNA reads TGTGCCACCAGCACCATTGGACAGGGGTTATTCGAGCAGTACTTC. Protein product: CATSTIGQGLFEQYF.

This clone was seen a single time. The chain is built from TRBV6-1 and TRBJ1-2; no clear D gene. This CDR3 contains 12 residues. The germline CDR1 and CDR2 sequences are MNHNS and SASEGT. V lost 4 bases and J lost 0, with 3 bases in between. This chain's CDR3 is CASSAANYGYTF. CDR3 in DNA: TGTGCCAGCAGTGCAGCTAACTATGGCTACACCTTC.

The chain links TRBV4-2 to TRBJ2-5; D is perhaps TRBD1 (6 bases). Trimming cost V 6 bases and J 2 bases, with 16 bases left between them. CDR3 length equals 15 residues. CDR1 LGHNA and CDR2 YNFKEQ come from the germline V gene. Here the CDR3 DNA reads TGTGCCAGCAGGAACCAAGGGGGTCCACAAGAGACCCAGTACTTC. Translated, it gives CASRNQGGPQETQYF.

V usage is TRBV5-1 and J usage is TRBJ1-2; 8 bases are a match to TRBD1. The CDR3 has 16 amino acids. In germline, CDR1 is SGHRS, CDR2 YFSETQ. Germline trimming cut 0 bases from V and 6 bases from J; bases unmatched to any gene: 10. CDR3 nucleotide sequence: TGCGCCAGCAGCTTGGGGGTTTGGGACAGGAGACATGGCTACACCTTC. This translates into CASSLGVWDRRHGYTF.

CDR3 nucleotides: TGTGCCAGCAGCTTTGGGGGGCGCGCCGTGGGCTACACCTTC. It is translated as CASSFGGRAVGYTF. The chain is built from TRBV7-9 and TRBJ1-2; maybe TRBD1 (6 bases). V gave up 3 bases and J gave up 8 bases, with 16 bases separating them. The CDR3 is 14 amino acids. Germline V gene sequence: CDR1 SEHNR, CDR2 FQNEAQ (reference sequence).

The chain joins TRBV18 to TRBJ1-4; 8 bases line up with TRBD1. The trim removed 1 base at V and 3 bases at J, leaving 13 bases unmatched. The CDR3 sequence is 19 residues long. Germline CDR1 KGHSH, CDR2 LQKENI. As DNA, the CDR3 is TGTGCCAGCTCACCACAGAAACTCGGACAGGGATCCGCTAATGAAAAACTGTTTTTT. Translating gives CASSPQKLGQGSANEKLFF.

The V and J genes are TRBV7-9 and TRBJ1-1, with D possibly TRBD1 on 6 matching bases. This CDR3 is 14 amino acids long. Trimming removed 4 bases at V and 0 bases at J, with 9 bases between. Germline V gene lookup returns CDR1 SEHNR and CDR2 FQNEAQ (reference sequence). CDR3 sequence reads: CASSSGTLNTEAFF. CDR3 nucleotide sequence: TGTGCCAGCAGCTCGGGGACATTGAACACTGAAGCTTTCTTT. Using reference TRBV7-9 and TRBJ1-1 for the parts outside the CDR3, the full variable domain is DTGVSQNPRHKITKRGQNVTFRCDPISEHNRLYWYRQTLGQGPEFLTYFQNEAQLEKSRLLSDRFSAERPKGSFSTLEIQRTEQGDSAMYLCASSSGTLNTEAFFGQGTRLTVV.

The CDR3 nucleotides read TGTGCCAGCAGTGTTTGGGGGGCTAATCAGCCCCAGCATTTT. Its protein is CASSVWGANQPQHF. The rearrangement links TRBV6-1 to TRBJ1-5; D possibly corresponds to TRBD1 (6 bases). V lost 4 bases, J lost 4 bases, and 11 bases lay in between. The CDR3 has 14 residues. Germline CDR1 MNHNS, CDR2 SASEGT.

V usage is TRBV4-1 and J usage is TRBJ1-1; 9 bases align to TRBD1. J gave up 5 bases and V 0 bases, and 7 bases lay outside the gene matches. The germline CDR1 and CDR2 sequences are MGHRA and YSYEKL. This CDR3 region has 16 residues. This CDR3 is CASSQDKRQGGTEAFF. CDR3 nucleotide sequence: TGCGCCAGCAGCCAAGATAAGAGACAGGGGGGGACTGAAGCTTTCTTT.

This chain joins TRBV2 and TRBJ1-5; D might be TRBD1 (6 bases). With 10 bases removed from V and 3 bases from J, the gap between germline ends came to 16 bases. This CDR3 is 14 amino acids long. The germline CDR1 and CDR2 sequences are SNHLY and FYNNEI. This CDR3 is CANSLRDNNQPQHF. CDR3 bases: TGTGCCAACAGCCTCCGGGACAACAATCAGCCCCAGCATTTT.

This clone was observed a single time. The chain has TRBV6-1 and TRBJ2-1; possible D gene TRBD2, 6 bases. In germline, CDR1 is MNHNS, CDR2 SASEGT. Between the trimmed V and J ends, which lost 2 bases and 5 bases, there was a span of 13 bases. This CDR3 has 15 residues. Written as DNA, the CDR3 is TGTGCCAGCAGTGAATATGGGGGGACCAACAATGAGCAGTTCTTC. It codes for CASSEYGGTNNEQFF.

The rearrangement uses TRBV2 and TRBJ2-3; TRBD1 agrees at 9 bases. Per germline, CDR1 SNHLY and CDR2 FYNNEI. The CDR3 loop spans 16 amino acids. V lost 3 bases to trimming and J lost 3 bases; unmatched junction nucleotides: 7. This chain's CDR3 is CASSDVTGGTTDTQYF. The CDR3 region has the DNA TGTGCCAGCAGTGATGTAACAGGGGGCACGACAGATACGCAGTATTTT.